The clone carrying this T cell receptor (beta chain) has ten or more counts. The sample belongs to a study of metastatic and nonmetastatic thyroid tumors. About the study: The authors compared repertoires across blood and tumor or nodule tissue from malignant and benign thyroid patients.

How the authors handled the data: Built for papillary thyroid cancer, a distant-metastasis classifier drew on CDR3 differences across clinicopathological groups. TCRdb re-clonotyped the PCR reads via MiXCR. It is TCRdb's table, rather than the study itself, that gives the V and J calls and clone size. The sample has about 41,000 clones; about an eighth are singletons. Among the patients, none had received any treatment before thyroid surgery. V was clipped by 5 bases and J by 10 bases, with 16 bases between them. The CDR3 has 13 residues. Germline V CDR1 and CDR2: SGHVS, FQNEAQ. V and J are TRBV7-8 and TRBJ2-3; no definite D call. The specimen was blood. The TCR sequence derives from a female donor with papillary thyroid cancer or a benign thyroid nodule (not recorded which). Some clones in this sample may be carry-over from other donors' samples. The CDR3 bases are TGTGCCAGCAGCCCTGACCAACCCCTATCGCAGTATTTT. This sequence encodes CASSPDQPLSQYF.